What follows are 30 T cell receptor beta chains derived from one specimen sequenced in a study of technical replicates of blood from a few donors. Measured with immunoSEQ multiplex PCR; TCRdb has only the in-frame clones, and not every one. The data contain tens of thousands of clones, more than 85% of them singletons. Material for sequencing was T cells isolated from PBMCs. The receptors stem from a human donor in good health.

This clone was seen just once. The DNA of the CDR3 is TGTGCCAGCATTCTAGGGGCGGCCCTCGAGCAGTACTTC. Its translation: CASILGAALEQYF. V usage is TRBV2 and J usage is TRBJ2-7; possible D gene TRBD1, 5 bases. The CDR3 is 13 amino acids. V lost 7 bases and J lost 6, with 16 bases in between. CDR1 SNHLY and CDR2 FYNNEI come from the germline V gene. The full variable domain, rest sourced from reference TRBV2 and TRBJ2-7, is EPEVTQTPSHQVTQMGQEVILRCVPISNHLYFYWYRQILGQKVEFLVSFYNNEISEKSEIFDDQFSVERPDGSNFTLKIRSTKLEDSAMYFCASILGAALEQYFGPGTRLTVT.

The J gene is TRBJ2-7, the V gene TRBV29-1, with D possibly TRBD1 on 7 matching bases. The V end was cut by 4 bases, the J end by 5 bases, with 18 bases between. This CDR3 spans 14 amino acids. Germline loops: CDR1 SQVTM, CDR2 ANQGSEA. CDR3 amino acids: CSVVDSGGIHEQYF. CDR3 nucleotide sequence: TGCAGCGTTGTAGATTCAGGGGGGATCCACGAGCAGTACTTC.

This chain uses TRBV4-2 with TRBJ2-1; D is ambiguous. The CDR3 has 16 residues. Germline CDR1 and CDR2: LGHNA and YNFKEQ. The V end was cut by 0 bases, the J end by 4 bases, with 13 bases between. CDR3 sequence reads: CASSQDLTSEYNEQFF. In nucleotides, the CDR3 is TGTGCCAGCAGCCAAGATCTAACGTCTGAGTACAATGAGCAGTTCTTC.

The chain recombines TRBV12-5 with TRBJ2-3, with 9 bases aligning to TRBD2. The ends lost 1 base at V and 0 bases at J; junction bases unmatched: 5. CDR3 length: 17 residues. The germline gives CDR1 LGHNT, CDR2 FRNRAP. The CDR3 spells CASGLAQRGASTDTQYF. In nucleotides, the CDR3 is TGTGCTAGTGGTTTGGCCCAGCGGGGGGCGAGCACAGATACGCAGTATTTT. Based on the CDR3 plus reference TRBV12-5 and TRBJ2-3, the full variable domain is DARVTQTPRHKVTEMGQEVTMRCQPILGHNTVFWYRQTMMQGLELLAYFRNRAPLDDSGMPKDRFSAEMPDATLATLKIQPSEPRDSAVYFCASGLAQRGASTDTQYFGPGTRLTVL.

The rearrangement uses TRBV6-5 and TRBJ1-1; the D gene is possibly TRBD1 (5 bases). CDR1 and CDR2 from the germline V gene are MNHEY and SVGAGI. The V and J ends lost 4 bases and 6 bases respectively, with 21 bases between them. The CDR3 is 16 amino acids. CDR3 coding DNA: TGTGCCAGCAGTTCATTTTTTAGCCGGAGGGACGCTGAAGCTTTCTTT. This encodes CASSSFFSRRDAEAFF.

This clone was observed a few times. This sequence joins TRBV30 and TRBJ1-1; the match to TRBD1 covers 7 bases. The V gene end was trimmed by 4 bases and the J gene end by 10 bases; junction bases not matched to a gene: 9. Germline V gene data show CDR1 as GTSNPN and CDR2 as SVGIG (reference sequence). CDR3 length: 12 amino acids. Here the CDR3 DNA reads TGTGCCTGGACCCTCACCACAGGGGCAGCTTTCTTT. Amino acid sequence: CAWTLTTGAAFF.

The chain joins TRBV4-1 to TRBJ2-5, with unresolved D. The CDR3 is 13 amino acids. The germline V gene encodes CDR1 MGHRA and CDR2 YSYEKL. V was trimmed by 0 bases and J by 3 bases, leaving 5 bases between them. In DNA, the CDR3 is TGCGCCAGCAGCCAAGATTTCGAAGAGACCCAGTACTTC. It translates to CASSQDFEETQYF.

This chain connects TRBV9 to TRBJ1-3; D is perhaps TRBD1 (6 bases). CDR1 is SGDLS and CDR2 is YYNGEE in the germline V gene. The CDR3 consists of 15 residues. The germline V and J ends were trimmed by 0 bases and 4 bases, with 11 bases remaining between them. The CDR3: CASSVVGAPGNTIYF. Written as DNA, the CDR3 is TGTGCCAGCAGCGTAGTGGGGGCGCCCGGAAACACCATATATTTT.

The rearrangement joins TRBV9 to TRBJ2-1, with a possible D match to TRBD2 (5 bases). This CDR3 spans 14 amino acids. The germline V gene encodes CDR1 SGDLS and CDR2 YYNGEE. The V end lost 8 bases, the J end lost 4 bases, and 16 bases lay between the germline ends. CDR3 sequence: CASGGPASYNEQFF. As DNA, the CDR3 is TGTGCCAGTGGCGGGCCGGCTTCGTACAATGAGCAGTTCTTC.

The chain is built from TRBV9 and TRBJ1-2; possible D gene TRBD1, 5 bases. From germline, CDR1 is SGDLS and CDR2 YYNGEE. Trimming shortened V by 0 bases and J by 4 bases, and 10 bases separated the two germline ends. CDR3 length: 14 amino acids. This CDR3 is CASSVEQGVYGYTF. CDR3 in DNA: TGTGCCAGCAGCGTAGAGCAGGGTGTCTATGGCTACACCTTC.

This chain links TRBV2 with TRBJ1-1, with TRBD1 identical over 10 bases. The V and J ends lost 6 bases and 5 bases, in that order; junction bases with no gene match: 3. CDR1 is SNHLY and CDR2 is FYNNEI in the germline V gene. The CDR3 consists of 13 residues. Here the CDR3 reads CASSRDRGTEAFF. CDR3 nucleotide sequence: TGTGCCAGCAGCCGGGACAGGGGTACTGAAGCTTTCTTT.

This chain connects TRBV29-1 to TRBJ2-7; TRBD1 might be the D (6 bases). Between the trimmed V and J ends, which lost 5 bases and 7 bases, there was a span of 12 bases. CDR3 length: 11 amino acids. Germline lookup yields CDR1 SQVTM and CDR2 ANQGSEA. CDR3 loop: CSVSHREEQYF. The CDR3 DNA reads TGCAGCGTTTCCCACAGGGAAGAGCAGTACTTC.

The chain employs TRBV5-1 and TRBJ2-5; D is undetermined. V lost 0 bases and J 0 bases, leaving 6 bases between the germline ends. This CDR3 contains 14 residues. CDR1 and CDR2 (germline): SGHRS, YFSETQ. The DNA of the CDR3 is TGCGCCAGCAGCTTGGGAGGTAACCAAGAGACCCAGTACTTC. This sequence encodes CASSLGGNQETQYF.

DNA for the CDR3: TGCAGCGTTGGCGGGAAGGAGACCCAGTACTTC. Protein sequence: CSVGGKETQYF. The rearrangement links TRBV29-1 to TRBJ2-5, with a weak D call TRBD2 (6 bases). The CDR3 loop spans 11 amino acids. The germline V gene has CDR1 SQVTM and CDR2 ANQGSEA. The V and J ends lost 4 bases and 5 bases respectively, with 8 bases between them.

The genes are TRBV19 and TRBJ1-5; a weak D match, TRBD1 (6 bases). Germline-derived CDR1 and CDR2 are LNHDA and SQIVND (reference sequence). Trimming cost V 7 bases and J 7 bases, with 20 bases left between them. CDR3 length equals 15 residues. For the CDR3, the DNA is TGTGCCAGTACCTCTGAGCGGGGGGGCTGGCAGCCCCAGCATTTT. Translating gives CASTSERGGWQPQHF.

This chain links TRBV7-8 with TRBJ1-1; D call uncertain. Germline-derived CDR1 and CDR2 are SGHVS and FQNEAQ. There are 14 residues in the CDR3. The V and J ends lost 2 bases and 10 bases respectively, with 17 bases between them. The CDR3 protein is CASSLLGALSRAFF. CDR3 bases: TGTGCCAGCAGCTTATTGGGAGCGTTAAGTCGAGCTTTCTTT.

The genes are TRBV27 and TRBJ2-7; D perhaps matches TRBD2 (6 bases). Deletions cut 2 bases from V and 5 bases from J, with 13 bases between. Germline CDR1 is MNHEY and CDR2 is SMNVEV (reference sequence). The CDR3 length is 14 residues. For the CDR3, the DNA is TGTGCCAGCAGTTTACGTTGGGGGGAGGACGAGCAGTACTTC. This translates into CASSLRWGEDEQYF.

This clone has just a few counts. This chain connects TRBV11-2 to TRBJ1-4; D possibly corresponds to TRBD1 (6 bases). V was pared by 4 bases and J by 15 bases, with 15 bases between. CDR3 size: 12 residues. Germline V gene data show CDR1 as SGHAT and CDR2 as FQNNGV. CDR3 sequence reads: CASSSFGQILFF. The CDR3 region has the DNA TGTGCCAGCAGCTCCTTCGGACAGATATTGTTTTTT.

The gene calls are TRBV4-1 and TRBJ2-2; unclear D gene. The CDR3 has 14 amino acids. Deletions cut 1 base from V and 1 base from J, with 4 bases between. Germline CDR1 is MGHRA and CDR2 is YSYEKL. The CDR3 is CASSQVQNTGELFF. CDR3 nucleotides: TGCGCCAGCAGCCAAGTTCAGAACACCGGGGAGCTGTTTTTT.

This chain connects TRBV4-1 to TRBJ2-2; TRBD1 aligns across 9 bases. The CDR3 runs to 15 residues. Looked up from germline, CDR1 is MGHRA and CDR2 is YSYEKL. The V gene end was trimmed by 6 bases and the J gene end by 4 bases; junction bases not matched to a gene: 6. DNA of the CDR3: TGCGCCAGCAGAGGGGACAGGGAGGTCACCGGGGAGCTGTTTTTT. Translating it yields CASRGDREVTGELFF.

The chain uses TRBV5-4 and TRBJ2-3, with 11 positions matching TRBD2. CDR1 SGHNT and CDR2 YYREEE come from the germline V gene (reference sequence). The CDR3 runs 14 residues. The V gene end was trimmed by 4 bases and the J gene end by 5 bases; junction bases not matched to a gene: 3. CDR3 nucleotide sequence: TGTGCCAGCAGCACGGGACTAGCGGTAGATACGCAGTATTTT. Amino acids: CASSTGLAVDTQYF.

The rearrangement links TRBV4-1 to TRBJ2-7; no clear D gene. Germline V gene lookup returns CDR1 MGHRA and CDR2 YSYEKL. V lost 1 base and J lost 2, with 12 bases in between. The CDR3 is made up of 15 amino acids. The CDR3 coding sequence is TGCGCCAGCAGCCAAGTTGAGGCATCCACCTACGAGCAGTACTTC. Protein product: CASSQVEASTYEQYF.

The chain carries TRBV4-2 and TRBJ1-1; a possible D gene is TRBD1 (5 bases). Trimming left V 8 bases short and J 8 bases short, with 21 bases between. Germline CDR1 is LGHNA and CDR2 is YNFKEQ. CDR3 size: 14 residues. The CDR3 loop is CASSREGPSEEAFF. In DNA form, the CDR3 reads TGTGCCAGCTCAAGGGAGGGACCTTCTGAAGAAGCTTTCTTT.

A few counts support this clone. The chain has TRBV5-1 and TRBJ1-1; D is perhaps TRBD1 (5 bases). Germline loops: CDR1 SGHRS, CDR2 YFSETQ. The CDR3 runs 15 residues. The V and J ends lost 6 bases and 1 base respectively, with 16 bases between them. The CDR3 bases are TGCGCCAGCACCCCGAACGGGGGATGGAACACTGAAGCTTTCTTT. This translates into CASTPNGGWNTEAFF.

The chain is built from TRBV5-1 and TRBJ1-1, with D unclear. Germline V gene lookup returns CDR1 SGHRS and CDR2 YFSETQ. The CDR3 covers 13 residues. The germline V and J ends were trimmed by 4 bases and 5 bases, with 12 bases remaining between them. Written as DNA, the CDR3 is TGCGCCAGCAGCCTGGAACAGTGGACTGAAGCTTTCTTT. Amino acid sequence: CASSLEQWTEAFF.

V usage is TRBV5-1 and J usage is TRBJ1-3, with 7 bases that match TRBD1. The V gene's germline CDR1 is SGHRS and CDR2 YFSETQ. Trimming took 4 bases from V and 7 from J; bases not matched to a gene: 5. The CDR3 spans 13 residues. DNA for the CDR3: TGCGCCAGCAGCGGGGGACAGAAGAACACCATATATTTT. This translates into CASSGGQKNTIYF.

This clone was seen once. The gene calls are TRBV25-1 and TRBJ1-1; D is ambiguous. CDR3 length: 14 residues. Germline CDR1 and CDR2: MGHDK and SYGVNS. V lost 3 bases to trimming and J lost 3 bases, with 11 bases between them. The CDR3 is CASSDPPPDTEAFF. CDR3 bases: TGTGCCAGCAGTGATCCCCCCCCAGACACTGAAGCTTTCTTT.

This clone was counted only a few times. This chain uses TRBV6-5 with TRBJ1-3; 7 positions agree with TRBD1. Per germline, CDR1 MNHEY and CDR2 SVGAGI. This CDR3 has 13 residues. The V segment lost 5 bases and the J segment 7 bases; nucleotides outside the gene matches: 5. The CDR3, as DNA: TGTGCCAGCAGTCCCGGGACAGCGAACACCATATATTTT. Translated: CASSPGTANTIYF.

This chain links TRBV18 with TRBJ1-4; no clear D. The CDR3 covers 16 residues. V gave up 3 bases and J gave up 0 bases, with 11 bases separating them. Germline V gene lookup returns CDR1 KGHSH and CDR2 LQKENI. The DNA for the CDR3 is TGTGCCAGCTCACCTCTAGATCTGGCAACTAATGAAAAACTGTTTTTT. As protein: CASSPLDLATNEKLFF.

The chain uses TRBV7-9 and TRBJ2-4; tentative D call: TRBD2 (5 bases). The V end was cut by 6 bases, the J end by 6 bases, with 9 bases between. Per germline, CDR1 SEHNR and CDR2 FQNEAQ (reference sequence). There are 12 residues in the CDR3. The CDR3: CASRSAGNIQYF. Written as DNA, the CDR3 is TGTGCCAGCAGATCGGCGGGAAACATTCAGTACTTC.